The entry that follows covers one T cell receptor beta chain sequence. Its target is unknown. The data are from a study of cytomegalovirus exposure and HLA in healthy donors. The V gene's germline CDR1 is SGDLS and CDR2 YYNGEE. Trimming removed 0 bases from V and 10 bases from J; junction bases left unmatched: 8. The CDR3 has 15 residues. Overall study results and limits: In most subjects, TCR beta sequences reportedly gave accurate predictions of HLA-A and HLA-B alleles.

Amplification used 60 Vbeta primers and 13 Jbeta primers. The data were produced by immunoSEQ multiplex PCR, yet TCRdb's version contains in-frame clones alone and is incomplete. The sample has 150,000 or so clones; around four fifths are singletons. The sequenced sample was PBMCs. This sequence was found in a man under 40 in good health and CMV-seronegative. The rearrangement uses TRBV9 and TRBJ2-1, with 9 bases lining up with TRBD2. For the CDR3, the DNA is TGTGCCAGCAGCGTAGGAGCGGGGGGTACGTACGAGCAGTTCTTC. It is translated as CASSVGAGGTYEQFF.